This is a list of T cell receptor beta chains from one sample in a study of blood T cell repertoires in COVID-19. Using immunoSEQ multiplex PCR, the repertoire was profiled, and TCRdb retains in-frame clones only, with some absent. This sample has about 170,000 clones, with around 85% found just once. Specimen: peripheral blood. These receptors were taken from a woman in her fifties or sixties with COVID-19, enrolled during active disease. The CDR3 runs from the conserved cysteine through the conserved F or W. Fields, in order: D gene, J gene, V gene, clone size, CDR3 protein, CDR3 DNA. A D gene is named only where the DNA matches it firmly. Size tells how often a clone was seen (once, few, many) or the class of an expanded clone, and some rows leave it out.

TRBD1,TRBJ2-3,TRBV30,.,CAWSVLGTGSTDTQYF,TGTGCCTGGAGTGTACTTGGGACAGGGTCCACAGATACGCAGTATTTT
.,TRBJ2-5,TRBV11-2,.,CASSLGEVETQYF,TGTGCCAGCAGCTTAGGAGAGGTAGAGACCCAGTACTTC
TRBD1,TRBJ2-7,TRBV2,.,CASSVDRGREQYF,TGTGCCAGCAGTGTCGACAGGGGGCGAGAGCAGTACTTC
TRBD1,TRBJ1-6,TRBV6-5,.,CASSPDRGNSPLHF,TGTGCCAGCAGCCCGGACAGGGGAAATTCACCCCTCCACTTT
TRBD2,TRBJ2-1,TRBV9,once,CASSDADGRAEEQFF,TGTGCCAGCAGCGACGCTGACGGGAGGGCCGAAGAGCAGTTCTTC
.,TRBJ2-1,TRBV7-9,.,CASSVGSPTYNEQFF,TGTGCCAGCAGCGTCGGGAGCCCGACCTACAATGAGCAGTTCTTC
.,TRBJ2-4,TRBV19,.,CASTAFQENIQYF,TGTGCCAGTACCGCTTTTCAGGAAAACATTCAGTACTTC
.,TRBJ1-4,TRBV9,.,CASSPGVSEKLFF,TGTGCCAGCAGTCCCGGGGTCTCCGAAAAACTGTTTTTT
TRBD2,TRBJ2-1,TRBV6-5,.,CASRGGVKVNEQFF,TGTGCCAGCCGGGGGGGAGTTAAGGTAAATGAGCAGTTCTTC
TRBD1,TRBJ1-1,TRBV2,.,CASSGQGTVTEAFF,TGTGCCAGCAGTGGACAGGGGACAGTCACTGAAGCTTTCTTT
.,TRBJ1-1,TRBV6-6,few,CASSYRRVGNTEAFF,TGTGCCAGCAGTTACAGGAGGGTAGGGAACACTGAAGCTTTCTTT
TRBD1,TRBJ1-5,TRBV2,.,CASRPGTGTNQPQHF,TGTGCCAGCAGACCCGGGACAGGAACTAATCAGCCCCAGCATTTT
TRBD1,TRBJ1-2,TRBV6-5,few,CASSRQGAVTF,TGTGCCAGCAGCCGACAGGGGGCTGTCACCTTC
.,TRBJ2-7,TRBV28,.,CASSLGGSVNEQYF,TGTGCCAGCAGTTTAGGAGGGTCGGTGAACGAGCAGTACTTC
TRBD1,TRBJ2-3,TRBV19,.,CASSVRGPPSTDTQYF,TGTGCCAGTAGTGTCAGGGGGCCGCCGTCCACAGATACGCAGTATTTT
.,TRBJ1-1,TRBV28,.,CASTLAGGIGAEAFF,TGTGCCAGCACCCTCGCGGGAGGGATTGGCGCTGAAGCTTTCTTT
TRBD1,TRBJ1-2,TRBV30,.,CAWSVLRDRGPLGGYTF,TGTGCCTGGAGTGTTCTACGGGACAGGGGGCCTCTTGGAGGCTACACCTTC
.,TRBJ2-3,TRBV11-3,.,CASSFSPQTDTQYF,TGTGCCAGCAGCTTTAGCCCCCAGACAGATACGCAGTATTTT
TRBD1,TRBJ1-1,TRBV5-6,.,CASSLGQGVDTEAFF,TGTGCCAGCAGCTTGGGACAGGGGGTAGACACTGAAGCTTTCTTT
TRBD1,TRBJ1-5,TRBV2,once,CASRETGGGGNQPQHF,TGTGCCAGCCGAGAGACAGGGGGCGGCGGCAATCAGCCCCAGCATTTT
.,TRBJ2-1,TRBV9,.,CASSPGLGSSYNEQFF,TGTGCCAGCAGCCCCGGACTGGGAAGCTCCTACAATGAGCAGTTCTTC
.,TRBJ1-5,TRBV28,.,CASSLGIRDGTHQPQHF,TGTGCCAGCAGTTTAGGGATAAGGGACGGGACACATCAGCCCCAGCATTTT
.,TRBJ2-3,TRBV7-7,.,CASSRRVTDTQYF,TGTGCTAGCAGCCGACGGGTCACAGATACGCAGTATTTT
.,TRBJ2-1,TRBV9,.,CASSPRRGNNEQFF,TGTGCCAGCAGCCCTCGACGGGGAAACAATGAGCAGTTCTTC
TRBD1,TRBJ1-1,TRBV19,.,CASSTWTGTNTEAFF,TGTGCCAGTAGTACATGGACAGGGACGAACACTGAAGCTTTCTTT
TRBD1,TRBJ1-1,TRBV6-2/TRBV6-3,.,CASSYFRGQGMNTEAFF,TGTGCCAGCAGTTACTTTAGGGGGCAGGGGATGAACACTGAAGCTTTCTTT
TRBD1,TRBJ1-1,TRBV24-1,.,CATSERGQNTEAFF,TGTGCCACCAGTGAGAGGGGGCAGAACACTGAAGCTTTCTTT
TRBD2,TRBJ2-7,TRBV4-3,.,CASSQVLLAGTDFVYEQYF,TGCGCCAGCAGCCAAGTTTTACTAGCGGGGACGGATTTTGTCTACGAGCAGTACTTC
TRBD2,TRBJ2-7,TRBV5-1,.,CASSLGLAGDVGSEQYF,TGCGCCAGCAGCCTCGGACTAGCGGGAGACGTCGGTAGCGAGCAGTACTTC
.,TRBJ2-1,TRBV19,.,CASSPLGSGNYNEQFF,TGTGCCAGTAGTCCCCTAGGTAGCGGAAACTACAATGAGCAGTTCTTC
.,TRBJ1-2,TRBV29-1,.,CSVEMGGGNGYTF,TGCAGCGTTGAAATGGGAGGGGGGAACGGCTACACCTTC
TRBD1,TRBJ2-1,TRBV5-1,.,CASSSPRGSSYNEQFF,TGCGCCAGCAGCTCCCCCAGGGGGAGCTCCTACAATGAGCAGTTCTTC
.,TRBJ1-3,TRBV4-3,once,CASSRTISGNTIYF,TGCGCCAGCAGCCGGACAATCTCTGGAAACACCATATATTTT
TRBD2,TRBJ2-7,TRBV9,few,CASSVGLGLAGGPTYEQYF,TGTGCCAGCAGCGTAGGACTGGGACTAGCGGGAGGACCTACCTACGAGCAGTACTTC
.,TRBJ2-7,TRBV19,.,CASIGQGSGEQYF,TGTGCCAGTATCGGGCAGGGGTCGGGTGAGCAGTACTTC
TRBD2,TRBJ2-7,TRBV10-3,.,CAIRIPNPGGEQYF,TGTGCCATCAGGATACCCAACCCCGGGGGGGAGCAGTACTTC
.,TRBJ1-1,TRBV9,.,CASSSHGRSEAFF,TGTGCCAGCAGCTCACATGGAAGGAGTGAAGCTTTCTTT
TRBD1,TRBJ2-7,TRBV5-1,few,CASSLRTGAYEQYF,TGCGCCAGCAGCTTACGTACAGGGGCCTACGAGCAGTACTTC
.,TRBJ2-7,TRBV21-1,.,CASSPAGGSYEQYF,TGTGCCAGCAGCCCAGCGGGAGGGTCCTACGAGCAGTACTTC
TRBD1,TRBJ1-2,TRBV3-1/TRBV3-2,.,CASSRGQGAPPYGYTF,TGTGCCAGCAGCCGCGGACAGGGGGCGCCTCCGTATGGCTACACCTTC
.,TRBJ1-1,TRBV19,.,CASRIAAGRELIGDTEAFF,TGTGCCAGTAGGATTGCAGCAGGCAGGGAATTAATTGGGGACACTGAAGCTTTCTTT
TRBD2,TRBJ2-5,TRBV6-5,.,CASVAESSGRETQYF,TGTGCCAGCGTCGCCGAGTCTAGCGGGAGAGAGACCCAGTACTTC
.,TRBJ2-1,TRBV5-4,once,CASSLWAGNEQFF,TGTGCCAGCAGCTTGTGGGCAGGGAATGAGCAGTTCTTC
.,TRBJ1-1,TRBV12-5,.,CASGLKGRDEAFF,TGTGCTAGTGGTTTAAAGGGGAGGGATGAAGCTTTCTTT
.,TRBJ1-2,TRBV7-9,.,CASSLTVGIFYGYTF,TGTGCCAGCAGCTTAACCGTCGGGATTTTCTATGGCTACACCTTC
TRBD1,TRBJ1-5,TRBV5-6,.,CASSFWTGTNQPQHF,TGTGCCAGCAGCTTCTGGACAGGAACTAATCAGCCCCAGCATTTT
TRBD1,TRBJ2-6,TRBV4-3,.,CASSHNRQGASSGANVLTF,TGCGCCAGCAGCCATAATCGACAGGGGGCTAGCTCTGGGGCCAACGTCCTGACTTTC
.,TRBJ1-5,TRBV5-1,.,CASSYGHPNQPQHF,TGCGCCAGCAGTTACGGACACCCCAATCAGCCCCAGCATTTT
.,TRBJ2-4,TRBV24-1,.,CATSDHGLKGDIQYF,TGTGCCACCAGTGATCACGGACTAAAGGGAGACATTCAGTACTTC
TRBD2,TRBJ2-1,TRBV6-4,.,CASSPSGMDYNEQFF,TGTGCCAGCAGTCCTAGCGGGATGGATTACAATGAGCAGTTCTTC
TRBD1,TRBJ1-6,TRBV7-9,.,CASSQGALSSYNSPLHF,TGTGCCAGCAGCCAGGGGGCCCTCAGCTCCTATAATTCACCCCTCCACTTT
.,TRBJ1-1,TRBV28,.,CASSFVWNTEAFF,TGTGCCAGCAGTTTTGTATGGAACACTGAAGCTTTCTTT
.,TRBJ2-4,TRBV19,.,CASSITGVAKNIQYF,TGTGCCAGTAGTATAACCGGGGTAGCCAAAAACATTCAGTACTTC